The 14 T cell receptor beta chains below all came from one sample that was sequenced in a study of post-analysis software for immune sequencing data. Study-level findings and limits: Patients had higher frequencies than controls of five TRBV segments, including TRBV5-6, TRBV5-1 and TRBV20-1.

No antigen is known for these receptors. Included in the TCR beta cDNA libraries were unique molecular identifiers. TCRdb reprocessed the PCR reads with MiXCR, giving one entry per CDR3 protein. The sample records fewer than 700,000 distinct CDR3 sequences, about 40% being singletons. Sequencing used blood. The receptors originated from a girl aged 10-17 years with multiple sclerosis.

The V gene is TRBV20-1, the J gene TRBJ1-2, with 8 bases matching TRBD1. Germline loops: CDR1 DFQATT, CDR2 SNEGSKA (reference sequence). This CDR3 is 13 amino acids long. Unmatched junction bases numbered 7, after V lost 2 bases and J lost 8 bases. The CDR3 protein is CSARPTGGLGYTF. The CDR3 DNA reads TGCAGTGCTAGACCAACAGGGGGTTTAGGCTACACCTTC.

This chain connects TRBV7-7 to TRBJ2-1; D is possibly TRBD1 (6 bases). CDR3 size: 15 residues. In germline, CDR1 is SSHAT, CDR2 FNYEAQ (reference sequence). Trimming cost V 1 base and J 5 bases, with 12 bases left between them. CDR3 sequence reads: CASSLGRGVDNEQFF. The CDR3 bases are TGTGCCAGCAGCTTAGGCAGGGGTGTGGACAATGAGCAGTTCTTC. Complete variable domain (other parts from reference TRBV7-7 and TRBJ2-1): GAGVSQSPRYKVTKRGQDVTLRCDPISSHATLYWYQQALGQGPEFLTYFNYEAQPDKSGLPSDRFSAERPEGSISTLTIQRTEQRDSAMYRCASSLGRGVDNEQFFGPGTRLTVL.

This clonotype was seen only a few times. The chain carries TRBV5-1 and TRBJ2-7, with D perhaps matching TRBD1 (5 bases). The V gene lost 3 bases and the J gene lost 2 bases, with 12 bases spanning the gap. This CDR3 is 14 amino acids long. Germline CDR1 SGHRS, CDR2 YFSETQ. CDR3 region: CASSYGPGTYEQYF. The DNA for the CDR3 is TGCGCCAGCAGCTACGGACCAGGGACCTACGAGCAGTACTTC.

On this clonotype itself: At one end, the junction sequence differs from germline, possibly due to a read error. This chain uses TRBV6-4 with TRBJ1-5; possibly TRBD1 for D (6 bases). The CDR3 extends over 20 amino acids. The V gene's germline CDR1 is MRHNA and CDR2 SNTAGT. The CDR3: CASSDSRGHSVRGGNQPRHF. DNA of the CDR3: TGTGCCAGCAGTGACTCCAGGGGCCACTCAGTGAGAGGCGGCAATCAGCCCCGGCATTTT.

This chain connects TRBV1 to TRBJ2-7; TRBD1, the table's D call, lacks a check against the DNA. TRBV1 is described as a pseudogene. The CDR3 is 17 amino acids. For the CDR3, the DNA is TGCACCAGCAGCCAAGGAGCGGGACAGTCTTCTTCCTACGAGCAGTACTTC. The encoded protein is CTSSQGAGQSSSYEQYF.

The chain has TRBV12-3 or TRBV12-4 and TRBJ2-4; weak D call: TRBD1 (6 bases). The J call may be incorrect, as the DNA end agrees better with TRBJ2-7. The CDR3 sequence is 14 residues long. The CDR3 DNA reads TGTGCCAGCAACGGCAGGGGTCCCTCCTACGAGCAGTACTTC. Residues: CASNGRGPSYEQYF.

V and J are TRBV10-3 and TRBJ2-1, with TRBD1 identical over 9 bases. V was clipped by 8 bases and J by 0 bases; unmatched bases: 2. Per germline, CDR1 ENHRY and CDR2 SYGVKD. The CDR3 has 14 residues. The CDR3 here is CAIQTGGSYNEQFF. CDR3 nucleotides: TGTGCCATCCAGACAGGGGGCTCCTACAATGAGCAGTTCTTC.

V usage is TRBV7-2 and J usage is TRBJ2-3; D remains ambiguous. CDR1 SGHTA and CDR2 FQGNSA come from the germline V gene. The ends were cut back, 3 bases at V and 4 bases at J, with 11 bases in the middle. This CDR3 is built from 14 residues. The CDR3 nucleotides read TGTGCCAGCAGCTTCAAGTCGAGGTCAGATACGCAGTATTTT. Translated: CASSFKSRSDTQYF.

CDR3 residues: CSVEPQSTDTQYF. In nucleotides, the CDR3 is TGCAGCGTTGAACCACAGAGCACAGATACGCAGTATTTT. V gene TRBV29-1 combines with J gene TRBJ2-3, with no clear D. The V gene's germline CDR1 is SQVTM and CDR2 ANQGSEA. Trimming took off 2 bases at V and 0 bases at J, with 6 bases between the two ends. The CDR3 has 13 residues.

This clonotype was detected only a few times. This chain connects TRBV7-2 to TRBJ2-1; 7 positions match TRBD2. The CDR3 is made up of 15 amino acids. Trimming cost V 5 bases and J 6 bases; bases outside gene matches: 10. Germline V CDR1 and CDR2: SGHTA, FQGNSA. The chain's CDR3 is CASSIQRGLLNEQFF. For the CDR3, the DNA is TGTGCCAGCAGCATCCAGCGGGGCCTACTCAATGAGCAGTTCTTC.

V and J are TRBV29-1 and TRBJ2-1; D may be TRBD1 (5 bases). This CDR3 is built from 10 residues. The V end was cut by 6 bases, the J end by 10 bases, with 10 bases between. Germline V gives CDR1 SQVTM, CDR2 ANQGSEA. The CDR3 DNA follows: TGCAGCGTCTCTACAGGCGAGCAGTTCTTC. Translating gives CSVSTGEQFF.

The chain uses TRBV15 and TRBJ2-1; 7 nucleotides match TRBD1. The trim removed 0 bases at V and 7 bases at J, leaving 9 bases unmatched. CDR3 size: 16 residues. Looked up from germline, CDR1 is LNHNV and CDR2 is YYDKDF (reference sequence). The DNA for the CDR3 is TGTGCCACCAGCAGAGATTCATTGGACAGGTTTAATGAGCAGTTCTTC. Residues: CATSRDSLDRFNEQFF.

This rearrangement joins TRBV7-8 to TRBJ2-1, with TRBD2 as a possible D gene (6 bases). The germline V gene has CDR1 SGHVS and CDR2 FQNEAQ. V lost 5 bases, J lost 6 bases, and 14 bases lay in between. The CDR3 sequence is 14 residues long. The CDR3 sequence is CASSPLRRANEQFF. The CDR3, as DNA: TGTGCCAGCAGCCCATTGAGGAGGGCCAATGAGCAGTTCTTC.

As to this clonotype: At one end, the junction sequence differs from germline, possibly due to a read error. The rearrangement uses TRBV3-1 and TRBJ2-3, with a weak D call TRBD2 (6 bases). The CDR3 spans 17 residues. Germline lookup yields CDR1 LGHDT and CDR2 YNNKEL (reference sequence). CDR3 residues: CASSHLPLASRGDMQYF. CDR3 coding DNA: TGTGCCAGCAGCCATCTTCCCCTAGCGTCCCGCGGAGATATGCAGTATTTT.